The present entry profiles one T cell receptor beta chain with its context. Each donor supplied roughly 9.2 milliliters of peripheral blood. The study isolated at least 7 million PBMCs from each sample. This sample is part of a study of blood T cells in healthy people across ages. Sample-barcoded 5' priming and a J-beta primer mix drove a second PCR of roughly 6 to 12 cycles. From each sample, at least 2.5 million paired-end reads containing CDR3 were obtained. TCRdb itself ran the 5' RACE reads through MiXCR, one entry per CDR3 protein. The sample has over a million distinct CDR3 sequences, roughly 45% seen once. The CDR3 is 16 amino acids. Unmatched junction bases numbered 11, after V lost 5 bases and J lost 3 bases. The V gene's germline CDR1 is SGHRS and CDR2 YFSETQ.

The sequence derives from a woman aged 55 to 70 in good health. The chain is built from TRBV5-1 and TRBJ2-5; 9 bases map to TRBD1. The sample consisted of blood. CDR3 bases: TGCGCCAGCAGTTGGAGAGGGACAGGGTTTGAAGAGACCCAGTACTTC. Translating gives CASSWRGTGFEETQYF.